The subject of this entry is one T cell receptor beta chain. Its matching antigen is unknown. The record originates from a study of a mutant IDH1 vaccine in newly diagnosed glioma. In the study overall: Among treated patients, around 60% were male and about 40% female, and mean age was about 41 years. The therapy given earlier, which was standard therapy, consisted of radiotherapy, temozolomide, or both, and most of the patients received both.

As for time point: baseline, week 1 (first vaccination visit). This sample's treatment: pre-vaccination baseline after standard-of-care therapy. The V gene lost 6 bases and the J gene lost 1 base, with 14 bases spanning the gap. This CDR3 region has 15 residues. Germline lookup yields CDR1 SGHDN and CDR2 FVKESK. Study-wide points: Top peripheral T cell clonotype shifts appeared unrelated to pseudoprogression.

Here immunoSEQ multiplex PCR was the method, and the copy in TCRdb shows in-frame clones only, minus some. In the table there are 90,000 to 95,000 clones, around 82% of which are singletons. The TCR originated in a woman between 45 and 60 years old with glioma. The starting material was PBMCs, obtained from a glioma patient treated with radiotherapy, temozolomide or both. This chain joins TRBV14 and TRBJ2-3; the D call may be TRBD1 or TRBD2 (5 bases each). CDR3 in amino acids: CASSFRGPGTDTQYF. In DNA, the CDR3 is TGTGCCAGCAGTTTCCGGGGCCCAGGCACAGATACGCAGTATTTT.